This record covers a single TCR beta chain. Participants, about 18 to 95 years old, spanned some 23 US areas. Before being deemed recovered, Cohort 3 donors had two negative PCRs, clearance, or symptom resolution. The sample belongs to a study of blood T cell repertoires in COVID-19. Across the whole study: The origin of the acute and convalescent COVID-19 samples was the United States, Italy and Spain.

In the authors' methods: By means of reference gene primer amplification, nucleated cell counts were estimated. Data came from immunoSEQ multiplex PCR; TCRdb stores just in-frame clones and leaves some out. V and J calls plus clone size are reproduced from that table; the DNA served to infer D and trimming. The table lists fewer than 300,000 clones, 85% of them singletons. The origin of this receptor is a woman aged 45-65 years who had recovered from COVID-19. Source material: PBMCs or T cells enriched from blood (not recorded which).

The CDR3 coding sequence is TGTGCCAGCAGTAGGCAACAGACACAATCTCAGTATTTT. Its protein product is CASSRQQTQSQYF. The gene calls are TRBV6-5 and TRBJ2-3; no clear D. Trimming took 5 bases from V and 12 from J, leaving 18 bases between them. Germline CDR1 MNHEY, CDR2 SVGAGI. CDR3 length: 13 amino acids.